These 26 T cell receptor beta chains were all obtained from the same sample, sequenced in a study of OX40 agonist ivuxolimab in advanced cancers. Some clones are missing from TCRdb's copy, which holds only in-frame ones; the method was immunoSEQ multiplex PCR. The sample holds some 83,000 clones, roughly 84% seen once. This material consisted of CD4+ or CD8+ T cells sorted from blood, taken in a trial of the OX40 agonist ivuxolimab. The source of these receptors is an adult with an advanced solid tumor such as melanoma, head and neck, liver or kidney cancer.

The chain employs TRBV5-5 and TRBJ2-7, with D possibly being TRBD1 (5 bases). Germline V gene data show CDR1 as SGHKS and CDR2 as YYEKEE (reference sequence). The CDR3 loop spans 13 amino acids. Trimming removed 0 bases from V and 5 bases from J, with 9 bases in between. CDR3 in amino acids: CASSLDQGNEQYF. The CDR3 bases are TGTGCCAGCAGCTTGGACCAGGGAAACGAGCAGTACTTC.

The rearrangement links TRBV13 to TRBJ2-3; 8 positions agree with TRBD2. V shed 5 bases, J shed 0 bases, and the junction held 16 bases outside the gene matches. The germline CDR1 and CDR2 sequences are PRHDT and FYEKMQ (reference sequence). CDR3 size: 19 residues. CDR3 in amino acids: CASSAPSSQGLGSTDTQYF. The CDR3 DNA reads TGTGCCAGCAGCGCCCCCTCTTCTCAGGGACTAGGGAGCACAGATACGCAGTATTTT.

CDR3 protein: CASSPLPGQGNEQFF. The CDR3 region has the DNA TGTGCCAGCAGTCCCCTTCCGGGACAGGGGAATGAGCAGTTCTTC. The rearrangement uses TRBV25-1 and TRBJ2-1; 10 positions agree with TRBD1. Germline values: CDR1 MGHDK, CDR2 SYGVNS. The CDR3 runs to 15 residues. After removal of 5 bases from V and 7 bases from J, the junction contained 8 bases not matched to a gene.

This sequence joins TRBV9 and TRBJ2-7; TRBD2 is a possible D gene (7 bases). Trimming removed 3 bases from V and 0 bases from J, with 10 bases in between. Germline CDR1 SGDLS, CDR2 YYNGEE. The CDR3 has 14 amino acids. The CDR3 DNA reads TGTGCCAGCAGCGAAGGGGGGGGCTCCTACGAGCAGTACTTC. Translation: CASSEGGGSYEQYF.

This chain uses TRBV27 with TRBJ1-1; D is unclear. Germline assignment: CDR1 MNHEY and CDR2 SMNVEV (reference sequence). This CDR3 region has 14 residues. Trimming took off 3 bases at V and 5 bases at J, with 13 bases between the two ends. CDR3 in DNA: TGTGCCAGCAGTTTCCTCGGGAGGGCGACTGAAGCTTTCTTT. It codes for CASSFLGRATEAFF.

CDR3 nucleotides: TGTGCCAGCAGTTCTCCGACAGGGCTCTATGGCTACACCTTC. It translates to CASSSPTGLYGYTF. The gene calls are TRBV6-6 and TRBJ1-2, with 7 bases aligning to TRBD1. The CDR3 loop spans 14 amino acids. CDR1 MNHNY and CDR2 SVGAGI come from the germline V gene (reference sequence). V dropped 4 bases and J dropped 4; count of bases not matched to a gene: 6.

CDR3 region: CASNGRGPGQETQYF. In DNA form, the CDR3 reads TGTGCCAGCAATGGCAGGGGGCCCGGGCAAGAGACCCAGTACTTC. The chain links TRBV6-6 to TRBJ2-5; 8 nucleotides agree with TRBD1. This CDR3 has 15 residues. With V trimmed by 7 bases and J by 2 bases, 9 bases remained unmatched. The germline CDR1 and CDR2 sequences are MNHNY and SVGAGI (reference sequence).

CDR3 DNA sequence: TGTGCCAGCAGCGTAGATACAGGGGATTCACCCCTCCACTTT. Protein product: CASSVDTGDSPLHF. The V and J genes are TRBV9 and TRBJ1-6, with TRBD1 matching over 7 bases. From germline, CDR1 is SGDLS and CDR2 YYNGEE. CDR3 length: 14 residues. J gave up 8 bases and V 0 bases, and 2 bases lay outside the gene matches.

The chain carries TRBV27 and TRBJ2-7; D could derive from TRBD1 or TRBD2 (6 bases each). V shed 5 bases and J shed 0 bases, with 14 bases lying between them. Germline V gene lookup returns CDR1 MNHEY and CDR2 SMNVEV (reference sequence). The CDR3 totals 15 residues. Here the CDR3 DNA reads TGTGCCAGCAGTCCCGGCGGGACACCCTCCTACGAGCAGTACTTC. It codes for CASSPGGTPSYEQYF.

This clone has only one observation. This sequence joins TRBV6-1 and TRBJ1-2, with D perhaps matching TRBD1 (6 bases). The germline V gene has CDR1 MNHNS and CDR2 SASEGT. This CDR3 comprises 13 residues. V dropped 6 bases and J dropped 8 bases, with 16 bases sitting between them. CDR3 region: CASSLVGAKGYTF. In nucleotides, the CDR3 is TGTGCCAGCAGCCTGGTGGGGGCGAAGGGCTACACCTTC.

Of note for this clone: The junction departs from the called germline gene at one end, perhaps through a read error. The identical CDR3 is also encoded by other nucleotide sequences in the sample. The rearrangement uses TRBV2 and TRBJ1-2; a possible D gene is TRBD1 (5 bases). Germline V gene sequence: CDR1 SNHLY, CDR2 FYNNEI. The CDR3 consists of 10 residues. As DNA, the CDR3 is TGCGCCAGCGCAGGGAATGGCTACACCTTC. Translated: CASAGNGYTF.

V usage is TRBV11-3 and J usage is TRBJ1-6; D gene ambiguous. This CDR3 region has 19 residues. The germline V and J ends were trimmed by 3 bases and 8 bases, with 26 bases remaining between them. Germline V gene lookup returns CDR1 SGHNT and CDR2 YENEEA. DNA of the CDR3: TGTGCCAGCAGCTTTAGCCGGGCCCTTAGAGTTCGAGATGATTCACCCCTCCACTTT. It is translated as CASSFSRALRVRDDSPLHF.

The V call is TRBV19, the J call TRBJ2-3; no firm D call. CDR3 length equals 14 residues. Germline CDR1 is LNHDA and CDR2 is SQIVND (reference sequence). Trimming took 7 bases from V and 3 from J, leaving 14 bases between them. CDR3 nucleotide sequence: TGTGCCAGTACAAGCAGACCTCCGACAGATACGCAGTATTTT. Its protein is CASTSRPPTDTQYF. Complete variable domain (other parts from reference TRBV19 and TRBJ2-3): DGGITQSPKYLFRKEGQNVTLSCEQNLNHDAMYWYRQDPGQGLRLIYYSQIVNDFQKGDIAEGYSVSREKKESFPLTVTSAQKNPTAFYLCASTSRPPTDTQYFGPGTRLTVL.

This chain joins TRBV29-1 and TRBJ2-7; TRBD1 matches 10 bases. Per the germline V gene, CDR1 is SQVTM and CDR2 is ANQGSEA. V dropped 4 bases and J dropped 1; count of bases not matched to a gene: 4. The CDR3 is made up of 14 amino acids. The CDR3 loop is CSVAPGQGSYEQYF. As DNA, the CDR3 is TGCAGCGTTGCCCCGGGACAGGGGTCCTACGAGCAGTACTTC.

The rearrangement uses TRBV10-3 and TRBJ1-4; D gene uncertain. The germline gives CDR1 ENHRY, CDR2 SYGVKD. CDR3 size: 12 residues. V lost 3 bases and J 11 bases, leaving 10 bases between the germline ends. CDR3 DNA sequence: TGTGCCATCAGTGATATGGGCGGGAAACTGTTTTTT. Protein product: CAISDMGGKLFF.

The chain is built from TRBV2 and TRBJ2-4; D possibly corresponds to TRBD1 (6 bases). This CDR3 contains 15 residues. Between the trimmed V and J ends, which lost 5 bases and 3 bases, there was a span of 14 bases. Germline-derived CDR1 and CDR2 are SNHLY and FYNNEI. CDR3 sequence (DNA): TGTGCCAGCAGTCACGAACAGGGCCGCAAAAACATTCAGTACTTC. This gives the protein CASSHEQGRKNIQYF.

The chain recombines TRBV19 with TRBJ2-6; D possibly corresponds to TRBD1 (5 bases). V shed 8 bases and J shed 0 bases, with 8 bases lying between them. In germline, CDR1 is LNHDA, CDR2 SQIVND (reference sequence). The CDR3 runs 14 residues. Here the CDR3 reads CASLDSSGANVLTF. In nucleotides, the CDR3 is TGTGCCAGTTTAGACAGCTCTGGGGCCAACGTCCTGACTTTC.

The rearrangement uses TRBV29-1 and TRBJ1-5, with D possibly TRBD1 on 6 matching bases. Looked up from germline, CDR1 is SQVTM and CDR2 is ANQGSEA. The CDR3 totals 13 residues. The V and J ends lost 6 bases and 5 bases respectively, with 14 bases between them. Written as DNA, the CDR3 is TGCAGCGTCGCACAGGGAGCCGATCAGCCCCAGCATTTT. This translates into CSVAQGADQPQHF.

The chain carries TRBV11-3 and TRBJ2-1; 8 nucleotides agree with TRBD1. Germline lookup yields CDR1 SGHNT and CDR2 YENEEA. This CDR3 is built from 16 residues. With 5 bases clipped from V and 8 bases from J, the junction kept 14 bases outside the gene matches. In DNA, the CDR3 is TGTGCCAGCAGCCAGGGGGCGGACAGACAGTCCTATGAGCAGTTCTTC. Its protein product is CASSQGADRQSYEQFF.

V usage is TRBV14 and J usage is TRBJ2-3; D ambiguous. The CDR3 spans 15 residues. Germline CDR1 reads SGHDN; CDR2 reads FVKESK. V lost 0 bases to trimming and J lost 2 bases, with 9 bases between them. The CDR3 region is CASSQDPQDTDTQYF. DNA for the CDR3: TGTGCCAGCAGCCAAGATCCCCAGGACACAGATACGCAGTATTTT.

This clone was seen a single time. The CDR3 sequence: CASSQARQTGNQPQHF. CDR3 in DNA: TGCGCCAGCAGCCAAGCTCGACAGACAGGCAATCAGCCCCAGCATTTT. The chain uses TRBV4-1 and TRBJ1-5, with a possible D match to TRBD1 (5 bases). The CDR3 runs to 16 residues. V lost 1 base and J 2 bases, leaving 12 bases between the germline ends. The germline gives CDR1 MGHRA, CDR2 YSYEKL.

The chain joins TRBV5-1 to TRBJ2-7, with 14 bases that match TRBD2. The junction had 10 bases not matched to a gene; V was cut back by 5 bases and J by 3 bases. From germline, CDR1 is SGHRS and CDR2 YFSETQ. This CDR3 is built from 17 residues. CDR3 residues: CASRYGTSGSGIYEQYF. CDR3 nucleotide sequence: TGCGCCAGCAGATACGGGACTAGCGGGAGTGGGATCTACGAGCAGTACTTC.

This clone was seen only once. V usage is TRBV14 and J usage is TRBJ2-7; no clear D. V lost 5 bases, J lost 3 bases, and 5 bases lay in between. This CDR3 has 11 residues. Germline lookup yields CDR1 SGHDN and CDR2 FVKESK. In nucleotides, the CDR3 is TGTGCCAGCAGCTTAGGCTACGAGCAGTACTTC. Translated: CASSLGYEQYF. The entire variable domain, with the rest obtained from reference TRBV14 and TRBJ2-7, is as follows: EAGVTQFPSHSVIEKGQTVTLRCDPISGHDNLYWYRRVMGKEIKFLLHFVKESKQDESGMPNNRFLAERTGGTYSTLKVQPAELEDSGVYFCASSLGYEQYFGPGTRLTVT.

V gene TRBV11-2 combines with J gene TRBJ1-1; D ambiguous. The germline V gene has CDR1 SGHAT and CDR2 FQNNGV. Between the trimmed V and J ends, which lost 5 bases and 1 base, there was a span of 14 bases. The CDR3 is 15 residues long. The CDR3, as DNA: TGTGCCAGCAGCCCGATTAAGGCCCAGAACACTGAAGCTTTCTTT. The encoded protein is CASSPIKAQNTEAFF.

Only a few counts were recorded for this clone. The V gene is TRBV7-2, the J gene TRBJ2-1; 11 bases line up with TRBD2. CDR1 SGHTA and CDR2 FQGNSA come from the germline V gene. V was pared by 1 base and J by 0 bases, with 8 bases of the junction left unmatched. The CDR3 totals 19 residues. The CDR3 sequence is CASSLVVTSGSPSYNEQFF. CDR3 DNA: TGTGCCAGCAGCTTAGTCGTCACTAGCGGGAGTCCCTCCTACAATGAGCAGTTCTTC.

This chain uses TRBV5-2 with TRBJ1-6; TRBD1, the D gene given by the table, was not confirmed from the DNA. TRBV5-2 is noted as a pseudogene. This CDR3 comprises 14 residues. CDR3 coding DNA: TGCGCCAGCAGCCACAGGGATCAGGGTTCACCCCTCCACTTT. Residues: CASSHRDQGSPLHF.